This is a list of T cell receptor beta chains from one sample in a study of regulatory T cells in long-lasting Graves disease. TCRdb re-called the multiplex PCR reads with MiXCR, one entry per CDR3 protein. The sample carries about 300,000 distinct CDR3 sequences, 18% recorded once. The starting material was peripheral blood mononuclear cells (PBMCs), obtained at new diagnosis, from a patient treated with antithyroid drugs. The receptor source for this set is a female donor with Graves disease. Each CDR3 is given with its conserved first and last residue. Fields, in order: V gene, clone size, J gene, D gene, CDR3 protein, CDR3 DNA. A D gene is named only where the DNA matches it firmly. Clone sizes are given selectively: once, few, many, or a class where the clone is expanded.

>TRBV11-2|many|TRBJ2-7|-
CASSLYQGGEQYF
TGTGCCAGCAGCTTGTACCAGGGCGGCGAGCAGTACTTC
>TRBV19|-|TRBJ2-7|-
CASSIRTSYEQYF
TGTGCCAGTAGTATAAGGACCTCCTACGAGCAGTACTTC
>TRBV3-1|many|TRBJ2-7|TRBD1
CASSHKTGMYEQYF
TGTGCCAGCAGCCACAAGACAGGGATGTACGAGCAGTACTTC
>TRBV7-7|many|TRBJ2-1|TRBD2
CASSPLLAGYNEQFF
TGTGCTAGCAGCCCTTTGTTAGCGGGATACAATGAGCAGTTCTTC
>TRBV6-2/TRBV6-3|-|TRBJ2-5|TRBD2
CASSLASGSGFETQYF
TGTGCCAGCAGTTTGGCTAGCGGGAGTGGATTTGAGACCCAGTACTTC
>TRBV19|-|TRBJ1-5|TRBD1
CASSSIRDRDLGNQPQHF
TGTGCCAGTAGCTCTATACGGGACAGGGACCTGGGCAATCAGCCCCAGCATTTT
>TRBV5-1|many|TRBJ2-7|-
CASSFCTPFYEQYF
TGCGCCAGCAGCTTCTGCACACCATTCTACGAGCAGTACTTC
>TRBV18|few|TRBJ2-7|-
CASSPLRGAGSGAEQYF
TGTGCCAGCTCACCCCTTCGGGGGGCGGGTAGTGGCGCCGAGCAGTACTTC
>TRBV10-3|many|TRBJ1-5|TRBD1
CAISPGQPNQPQHF
TGTGCCATCAGCCCGGGACAGCCCAATCAGCCCCAGCATTTT
>TRBV7-9|few|TRBJ1-6|TRBD1
CASSPAGGESYNSPLHF
TGTGCCAGCAGCCCCGCAGGGGGAGAATCCTATAATTCACCCCTCCACTTT
>TRBV7-9|many|TRBJ1-1|-
CASSSSWSGANTEAFF
TGTGCCAGCAGCTCATCCTGGTCCGGGGCGAACACTGAAGCTTTCTTT
>TRBV28|many|TRBJ1-6|-
CASSLRTRGVPLHF
TGTGCCAGCAGTCTGAGGACACGGGGGGTCCCCCTCCACTTT
>TRBV7-3|many|TRBJ2-3|TRBD2
CASSLLGGSLRTDTQYF
TGTGCCAGCAGCTTATTGGGAGGGTCCCTACGCACAGATACGCAGTATTTT
>TRBV2|many|TRBJ1-4|-
CASGGYNEKLFF
TGTGCCAGCGGGGGTTATAATGAAAAACTGTTTTTT
>TRBV18|many|TRBJ1-1|-
CASSPPGPMNTEAFF
TGTGCCAGCTCCCCCCCGGGACCCATGAACACTGAAGCTTTCTTT
>TRBV5-1|many|TRBJ1-1|-
CASSKTLNTEAFF
TGCGCCAGCAGCAAGACTTTGAACACTGAAGCTTTCTTT
>TRBV12-3/TRBV12-4|-|TRBJ2-7|-
CASSGARFNLSYEQYF
TGTGCCAGCTCCGGAGCTCGGTTTAATCTCTCCTACGAGCAGTACTTC
>TRBV28|many|TRBJ2-5|-
CASSSLLENSQETQYF
TGTGCCAGCAGTTCGCTACTGGAAAACAGCCAAGAGACCCAGTACTTC
>TRBV20-1|few|TRBJ1-2|-
CSARGTPGGLAYGYTF
TGCAGTGCTAGAGGTACCCCCGGGGGGCTGGCCTATGGCTACACCTTC
>TRBV28|many|TRBJ2-2|TRBD2
CASSLSAGAYTGELFF
TGTGCCAGCAGTTTATCGGCGGGAGCTTACACCGGGGAGCTGTTTTTT
>TRBV24-1|-|TRBJ1-1|-
CAASDSNRGGLTEAFF
TGTGCCGCCAGTGATTCAAACCGGGGAGGTCTCACTGAAGCTTTCTTT
>TRBV9|many|TRBJ2-5|TRBD2
CASNVGGSGETQYF
TGTGCCAGCAATGTCGGCGGGAGTGGGGAGACCCAGTACTTC
>TRBV5-5|-|TRBJ1-2|-
CASSGVRTRDGYNF
TGTGCCAGCAGCGGGGTGCGGACCAGGGACGGCTACAACTTC
>TRBV6-1|-|TRBJ1-1|-
CASNRRARDTEAFF
TGTGCCAGCAATCGGCGGGCGAGGGACACTGAAGCTTTCTTT
>TRBV29-1|-|TRBJ2-7|TRBD1
CSVEVGQGISYEQYF
TGCAGCGTTGAGGTCGGACAGGGTATATCCTACGAGCAGTACTTC
>TRBV19|many|TRBJ2-7|-
CASSRGMGYEQYF
TGTGCCAGTAGTAGGGGGATGGGGTACGAGCAGTACTTC
>TRBV12-3/TRBV12-4|few|TRBJ2-7|-
CASSFGGGSYEQYF
TGTGCCAGCAGTTTTGGGGGAGGAAGCTACGAGCAGTACTTC
>TRBV12-3/TRBV12-4|many|TRBJ2-5|-
CASSLAGRETQYF
TGTGCCAGCAGCTTAGCAGGGAGGGAGACCCAGTACTTC
>TRBV20-1|many|TRBJ1-5|-
CSARDRGAGPQHF
TGCAGTGCTAGAGACCGGGGGGCGGGTCCCCAGCATTTT
>TRBV2|many|TRBJ2-1|TRBD2
CASRGTSGSSYNEQFF
TGTGCCAGCAGGGGGACTAGCGGGAGCTCCTACAATGAGCAGTTCTTC
>TRBV24-1|-|TRBJ1-5|-
CATSPGTSNQPQHF
TGTGCCACCTCTCCCGGGACAAGCAATCAGCCCCAGCATTTT
>TRBV18|many|TRBJ2-7|TRBD1
CASSPGTVRYEQYF
TGTGCCAGCTCACCTGGGACAGTCCGCTACGAGCAGTACTTC
>TRBV20-1|-|TRBJ2-1|TRBD2
CSARELLAGLDEQFF
TGCAGTGCTAGAGAACTACTAGCGGGATTAGATGAGCAGTTCTTC
>TRBV14|many|TRBJ2-7|-
CASSADSNGASSYEQYF
TGTGCCAGCAGCGCCGACAGCAACGGAGCTTCCTCCTACGAGCAGTACTTC
>TRBV27|few|TRBJ1-2|TRBD1
CASSRTGGLWRGHTF
TGTGCCAGCAGTCGAACAGGGGGTTTATGGAGAGGCCACACCTTC
>TRBV4-1|-|TRBJ2-7|-
CASSQDEGRSDEQYF
TGCGCCAGCAGCCAAGATGAGGGCCGTAGCGACGAGCAGTACTTC